A single sample is the source of the 32 T cell receptor beta chains below, sequenced in a study of T-cell memory formation after mild COVID-19. TCRdb independently ran MiXCR on the 5' RACE reads; one entry per CDR3 protein. The table shows 400,000 to 500,000 distinct CDR3 sequences, with 20% occurring only once. Input material: PBMCs or a T cell subset sorted from them (not recorded which). The origin of the receptors is an adult woman who had mild COVID-19 (a few samples of this study predate the infection). Cell type and time point are not known.

This chain uses TRBV7-8 with TRBJ1-3, with 10 bases fitting TRBD1. The ends lost 2 bases at V and 0 bases at J; junction bases unmatched: 7. CDR3 size: 18 residues. CDR1 is SGHVS, CDR2 FQNEAQ, per germline. CDR3 residues: CASSLRPGQGPSGNTIYF. CDR3 DNA: TGTGCCAGCAGCTTAAGACCGGGACAGGGGCCCTCTGGAAACACCATATATTTT.

V gene TRBV20-1 combines with J gene TRBJ1-5, with a possible D match to TRBD1 (5 bases). The CDR3 length is 16 residues. V lost 2 bases to trimming and J lost 1 base, with 15 bases between them. Germline CDR1 DFQATT, CDR2 SNEGSKA (reference sequence). DNA for the CDR3: TGCAGTGCTAGATCCCGGGGGGTTGAGAGCAATCAGCCCCAGCATTTT. It codes for CSARSRGVESNQPQHF.

The chain links TRBV20-1 to TRBJ2-1, with D possibly being TRBD1 or TRBD2 (6 bases each). Trimming left V 6 bases short and J 9 bases short, with 15 bases between. This CDR3 has 12 residues. The V gene's germline CDR1 is DFQATT and CDR2 SNEGSKA (reference sequence). CDR3 in amino acids: CSAGTKGGEQFF. The CDR3 DNA follows: TGCAGTGCCGGTACTAAGGGGGGTGAGCAGTTCTTC.

This clonotype has at least ten counts. The chain uses TRBV12-3 or TRBV12-4 and TRBJ2-7, with 7 nucleotides matching TRBD2. This CDR3 spans 14 amino acids. V trimming: 3 bases; J trimming: 3 bases; junction bases outside the gene matches: 5. The CDR3 region is CASSFSGGSYEQYF. CDR3 nucleotide sequence: TGTGCCAGCAGTTTCTCGGGGGGAAGCTACGAGCAGTACTTC.

This clonotype has only a few counts. The chain couples TRBV7-9 to TRBJ1-2; possibly TRBD1 for D (5 bases). V lost 2 bases and J lost 4, with 14 bases in between. Germline V gives CDR1 SEHNR, CDR2 FQNEAQ (reference sequence). The CDR3 runs 15 residues. This CDR3 reads CASSLSVRAGYGYTF. CDR3 in DNA: TGTGCCAGCAGCTTAAGTGTCAGGGCCGGCTATGGCTACACCTTC.

The chain combines TRBV27 with TRBJ2-6, with 8 bases lining up with TRBD1. In germline, CDR1 is MNHEY, CDR2 SMNVEV (reference sequence). Trimming removed 4 bases from V and 0 bases from J; junction bases left unmatched: 14. This CDR3 spans 20 amino acids. The CDR3 reads CASSSWTGSPLYSGANVLTF. The CDR3, as DNA: TGTGCCAGCAGTTCCTGGACAGGGAGTCCTCTATACTCTGGGGCCAACGTCCTGACTTTC.

This chain connects TRBV6-5 to TRBJ2-1, with 9 bases that match TRBD1. Germline V gene sequence: CDR1 MNHEY, CDR2 SVGAGI. This CDR3 has 15 amino acids. J lost 1 base, V lost 7 bases, and 5 bases had no gene match. The CDR3 DNA reads as TGTGCCAGCATCAGACAGGGGGAGTCCTACAATGAGCAGTTCTTC. Encoded protein: CASIRQGESYNEQFF.

This clonotype has a handful of counts. The CDR3 reads CATSRDSPRVSNQPQHF. The CDR3 nucleotides read TGTGCCACCAGCAGAGATTCCCCCAGGGTGAGCAATCAGCCCCAGCATTTT. V is TRBV15 and J is TRBJ1-5; D is possibly TRBD1 (5 bases). Per the germline V gene, CDR1 is LNHNV and CDR2 is YYDKDF (reference sequence). The CDR3 length is 17 residues. Trimming cost V 0 bases and J 1 base, with 13 bases left between them.

This clonotype was counted at least ten times. The genes are TRBV20-1 and TRBJ2-7; no clear D. The CDR3 is made up of 14 amino acids. V was cut by 1 base and J by 5 bases, with 15 bases left in between. The germline V gene has CDR1 DFQATT and CDR2 SNEGSKA (reference sequence). CDR3 protein: CSARGGPPPHEQYF. CDR3 bases: TGCAGTGCTAGAGGTGGCCCCCCACCTCACGAGCAGTACTTC.

The rearrangement links TRBV7-6 to TRBJ2-3; 9 bases are a match to TRBD2. The V gene end was trimmed by 2 bases and the J gene end by 7 bases; junction bases not matched to a gene: 13. From germline, CDR1 is SGHVS and CDR2 FNYEAQ. The CDR3 is 17 residues long. The CDR3, as DNA: TGTGCCAGCAGCTTAACCCCCTGCTGCGGGAGGGGATATACGCAGTATTTT. This gives the protein CASSLTPCCGRGYTQYF.

The genes are TRBV12-3 or TRBV12-4 and TRBJ2-5; D possibly corresponds to TRBD2 (5 bases). The V gene lost 6 bases and the J gene lost 4 bases, with 21 bases spanning the gap. CDR3 length: 16 amino acids. The CDR3 here is CASSLPSAGGRETQYF. The CDR3, as DNA: TGTGCCAGCAGCCTACCCTCTGCGGGTGGGAGAGAGACCCAGTACTTC.

The sample holds a few counts of this clonotype. This sequence joins TRBV7-9 and TRBJ1-1, with D perhaps TRBD1 (6 bases). V dropped 4 bases and J dropped 1 base, with 28 bases sitting between them. The CDR3 loop spans 20 amino acids. From germline, CDR1 is SEHNR and CDR2 FQNEAQ (reference sequence). The CDR3 region has the DNA TGTGCCAGCAGCTCTCTTATTCGGGAAAGACCGGGACACTGGAACACTGAAGCTTTCTTT. This encodes CASSSLIRERPGHWNTEAFF.

This sequence joins TRBV4-1 and TRBJ2-7, with D possibly being TRBD1 or TRBD2 (6 bases each). Germline loops: CDR1 MGHRA, CDR2 YSYEKL. Trimming took 6 bases from V and 1 from J, leaving 19 bases between them. This CDR3 comprises 16 residues. CDR3 nucleotide sequence: TGCGCCAGCAGAATCTCGGGGGCAGGGTCGTCCTACGAGCAGTACTTC. Protein: CASRISGAGSSYEQYF.

This clonotype was seen a few times. V is TRBV4-3 and J is TRBJ1-2; D not certain. This CDR3 is built from 15 residues. From germline, CDR1 is LGHNA and CDR2 YSLEER. Between the trimmed V and J ends, which lost 0 bases and 4 bases, there was a span of 12 bases. In DNA, the CDR3 is TGCGCCAGCAGCCAAGATTGGTCAGTAGTCTATGGCTACACCTTC. Translation gives CASSQDWSVVYGYTF.

At least ten counts were recorded for this clonotype. The chain recombines TRBV12-3 or TRBV12-4 with TRBJ2-2; D is unclear. Trimming shortened V by 7 bases and J by 3 bases, and 6 bases separated the two germline ends. The CDR3 has 12 amino acids. The CDR3 loop reads CASKIHTGELFF. CDR3 DNA: TGTGCCAGCAAGATCCACACCGGGGAGCTGTTTTTT.

A few counts support this clonotype. The chain combines TRBV12-3 or TRBV12-4 with TRBJ2-1; 7 nucleotides agree with TRBD2. With V trimmed by 1 base and J by 0 bases, 0 bases remained unmatched. CDR3 length: 15 amino acids. This CDR3 reads CASSLGDYSYNEQFF. CDR3 coding DNA: TGTGCCAGCAGTTTAGGGGACTACTCCTACAATGAGCAGTTCTTC.

This clonotype was recorded once. The gene calls are TRBV10-3 and TRBJ2-5; D is possibly TRBD1 or TRBD2 (5 bases each). Trimming removed 4 bases at V and 7 bases at J, with 16 bases between. Germline V lookup: CDR1 ENHRY, CDR2 SYGVKD. This CDR3 is 14 amino acids long. This CDR3 is CAISARDGGSTQYF. The CDR3 DNA is TGTGCCATCAGTGCCCGGGACGGTGGATCGACCCAGTACTTC.

CDR3 region: CASSPPWEGAEAFF. CDR3 in DNA: TGTGCCAGCAGCCCACCTTGGGAGGGCGCTGAAGCTTTCTTT. The chain recombines TRBV3-1 with TRBJ1-1; D unclear. With 4 bases removed from V and 6 bases from J, the gap between germline ends came to 15 bases. Germline CDR1 reads LGHDT; CDR2 reads YNNKEL (reference sequence). The CDR3 runs 14 residues.

This clonotype occurred a few times. The V gene is TRBV4-1, the J gene TRBJ2-7; 9 nucleotides match TRBD2. The V gene end was trimmed by 4 bases and the J gene end by 6 bases; junction bases not matched to a gene: 1. This CDR3 has 12 amino acids. Per the germline V gene, CDR1 is MGHRA and CDR2 is YSYEKL. CDR3 sequence reads: CASSRGGAEQYF. The CDR3 coding sequence is TGCGCCAGCAGCCGCGGGGGGGCCGAGCAGTACTTC.

The chain joins TRBV24-1 to TRBJ2-5; TRBD1 agrees at 9 bases. The V and J ends lost 3 bases and 2 bases, in that order; junction bases with no gene match: 3. The CDR3 has 15 amino acids. Germline assignment: CDR1 KGHDR and CDR2 SFDVKD. In DNA, the CDR3 is TGTGCCACCAGTGATACCGGACAGGGGCAAGAGACCCAGTACTTC. It yields the protein CATSDTGQGQETQYF.

This clonotype was recorded a few times. The V call is TRBV11-2, the J call TRBJ1-2; D might be TRBD1 (6 bases). Germline lookup yields CDR1 SGHAT and CDR2 FQNNGV. The CDR3 is made up of 17 amino acids. The V and J ends lost 1 base and 7 bases respectively, with 22 bases between them. CDR3 amino acids: CASSLVAGGAFSLGYTF. The CDR3 bases are TGTGCCAGCAGCTTAGTAGCCGGGGGCGCCTTTTCGCTTGGCTACACCTTC.

In this sample, this clonotype turned up a few times. This chain connects TRBV6-1 to TRBJ2-3; D is unresolved. CDR1 is MNHNS, CDR2 SASEGT, per germline. The CDR3 has 11 residues. With 7 bases removed from V and 6 bases from J, the gap between germline ends came to 8 bases. This chain's CDR3 is CASTYQDTQYF. The CDR3 DNA follows: TGTGCCAGCACCTACCAGGATACGCAGTATTTT.

This clonotype was observed a few times. J is TRBJ2-7 and V is TRBV9; 15 bases agree with TRBD2. Trimming cost V 3 bases and J 5 bases; bases outside gene matches: 3. The CDR3 runs to 15 residues. CDR1 SGDLS and CDR2 YYNGEE come from the germline V gene. The CDR3 nucleotides read TGTGCCAGCAGCGCGGGACTAGCGGGAGGCGACGAGCAGTACTTC. It is translated as CASSAGLAGGDEQYF. Supplemented by reference TRBV9 and TRBJ2-7, the full variable domain reads DSGVTQTPKHLITATGQRVTLRCSPRSGDLSVYWYQQSLDQGLQFLIQYYNGEERAKGNILERFSAQQFPDLHSELNLSSLELGDSALYFCASSAGLAGGDEQYFGPGTRLTVT.

This clonotype was found many times. The chain links TRBV21-1 to TRBJ1-5. TRBV21-1 is labeled a pseudogene. This CDR3 has 17 residues. The CDR3: CASNSPAGLRGNQPQHF. CDR3 DNA: TGTGCCAGCAACTCCCCAGCGGGATTAAGGGGGAATCAGCCCCAGCATTTT.

The CDR3 is CASSYGTSGSVNEQYF. The CDR3 DNA sequence: TGTGCCAGCAGTTACGGGACTAGCGGGAGTGTCAACGAGCAGTACTTC. The chain carries TRBV6-5 and TRBJ2-7, with 14 nucleotides matching TRBD2. The germline CDR1 and CDR2 sequences are MNHEY and SVGAGI. J lost 5 bases, V lost 2 bases, and 5 bases had no gene match. This CDR3 is 16 amino acids long.

The V gene is TRBV6-2 or TRBV6-3, the J gene TRBJ2-2, with 13 bases lining up with TRBD2. V trimming: 4 bases; J trimming: 5 bases; junction bases outside the gene matches: 4. Germline CDR1 and CDR2: MNHEY and SVGEGT. This CDR3 comprises 16 residues. Written as DNA, the CDR3 is TGTGCCAGCAGTTCCAGACTAGCGGGGGGAACCGGGGAGCTGTTTTTT. Protein: CASSSRLAGGTGELFF.

Only a few counts were recorded for this clonotype. This chain uses TRBV20-1 with TRBJ1-2, with TRBD1 identical over 10 bases. J lost 6 bases, V lost 8 bases, and 12 bases had no gene match. This CDR3 has 14 residues. Germline lookup yields CDR1 DFQATT and CDR2 SNEGSKA (reference sequence). The CDR3 nucleotides read TGCAGTTACTCCTCGGGGACAGGGGACCATGGCTACACCTTC. Protein: CSYSSGTGDHGYTF.

V and J are TRBV6-2 or TRBV6-3 and TRBJ2-5; D is possibly TRBD1 (6 bases). This CDR3 spans 13 amino acids. Trimming took 6 bases from V and 2 from J, leaving 10 bases between them. The V gene's germline CDR1 is MNHEY and CDR2 SVGEGT. The CDR3, as DNA: TGTGCCAGCAGGGGAAGGGGGCAAGAGACCCAGTACTTC. Protein product: CASRGRGQETQYF.

This clonotype has only a few counts. The rearrangement uses TRBV11-3 and TRBJ2-7; no clear D gene. CDR1 is SGHNT, CDR2 YENEEA, per germline. The CDR3 spans 14 residues. V was shortened by 5 bases and J by 2 bases, with 13 bases between the two germline ends. The CDR3 here is CASSPRTKPYEQYF. The CDR3 DNA follows: TGTGCCAGCAGCCCGCGTACTAAACCCTACGAGCAGTACTTC.

This clonotype has only a few counts. CDR3 coding DNA: TGCAGTGCTAGGGCCCAGACAGGGGCTAACTATGGCTACACCTTC. This encodes CSARAQTGANYGYTF. The V gene is TRBV20-1, the J gene TRBJ1-2; TRBD1 matches at 8 bases. In germline, CDR1 is DFQATT, CDR2 SNEGSKA (reference sequence). The CDR3 spans 15 residues. The junction had 6 bases not matched to a gene; V was cut back by 3 bases and J by 0 bases.

The chain carries TRBV18 and TRBJ2-1; tentatively, D is TRBD2 (6 bases). V was trimmed by 5 bases and J by 3 bases, leaving 11 bases between them. Germline loops: CDR1 KGHSH, CDR2 LQKENI. This CDR3 contains 14 residues. The CDR3: CASSFTGLYNEQFF. As DNA, the CDR3 is TGTGCCAGCTCATTCACGGGACTCTACAATGAGCAGTTCTTC.

This clonotype was counted only a few times. The chain links TRBV5-1 to TRBJ2-2; 7 bases line up with TRBD1. Germline V gene data show CDR1 as SGHRS and CDR2 as YFSETQ. Trimming took 4 bases from V and 2 from J; bases not matched to a gene: 5. The CDR3 has 15 residues. The CDR3 reads CASSPRDSNTGELFF. As DNA, the CDR3 is TGCGCCAGCAGCCCTAGGGACAGCAACACCGGGGAGCTGTTTTTT.